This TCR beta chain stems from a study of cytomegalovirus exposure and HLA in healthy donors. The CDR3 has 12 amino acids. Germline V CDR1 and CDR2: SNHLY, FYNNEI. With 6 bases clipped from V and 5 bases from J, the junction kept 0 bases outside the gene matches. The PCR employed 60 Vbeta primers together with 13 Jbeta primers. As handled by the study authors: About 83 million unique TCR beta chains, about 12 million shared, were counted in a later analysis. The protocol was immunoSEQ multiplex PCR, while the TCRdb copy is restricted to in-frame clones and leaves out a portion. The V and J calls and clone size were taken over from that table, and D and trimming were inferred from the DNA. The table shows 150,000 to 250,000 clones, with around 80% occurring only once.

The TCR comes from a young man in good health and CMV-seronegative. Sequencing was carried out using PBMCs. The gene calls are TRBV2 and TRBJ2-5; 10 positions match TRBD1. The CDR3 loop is CASRDRGETQYF. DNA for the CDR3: TGTGCCAGCAGGGACAGGGGGGAGACCCAGTACTTC.